The text below deals with one T cell receptor (beta chain). Its antigen is unidentified. Sequencing targeted expressed TCRB transcripts, as all isolated RNA had been reverse transcribed. Libraries were prepared by immunoSEQ multiplex PCR; TCRdb keeps only in-frame clonotypes and omits some of them. The data hold a few hundred thousand clones, with 16% observed a single time. The data stem from a study of beta chain features in type 1 diabetes. Overall study findings and caveats: Researchers report that Type 1 diabetes patients had moderately but significantly shorter TCRB CDR3s across all four CD4+ subsets.

The source is a man between 25 and 39 years old with type 1 diabetes. The source material was naive CD4+ T cells from blood.

The DNA for the CDR3 is TGTGCCAGCAGTGATGTCGGCAGGAACTACAATGAGCAGTTCTTC. It specifies CASSDVGRNYNEQFF. The genes are TRBV25-1 and TRBJ2-1; D is undetermined. V lost 3 bases, J lost 3 bases, and 12 bases lay in between. This CDR3 is built from 15 residues. Germline V lookup: CDR1 MGHDK, CDR2 SYGVNS.